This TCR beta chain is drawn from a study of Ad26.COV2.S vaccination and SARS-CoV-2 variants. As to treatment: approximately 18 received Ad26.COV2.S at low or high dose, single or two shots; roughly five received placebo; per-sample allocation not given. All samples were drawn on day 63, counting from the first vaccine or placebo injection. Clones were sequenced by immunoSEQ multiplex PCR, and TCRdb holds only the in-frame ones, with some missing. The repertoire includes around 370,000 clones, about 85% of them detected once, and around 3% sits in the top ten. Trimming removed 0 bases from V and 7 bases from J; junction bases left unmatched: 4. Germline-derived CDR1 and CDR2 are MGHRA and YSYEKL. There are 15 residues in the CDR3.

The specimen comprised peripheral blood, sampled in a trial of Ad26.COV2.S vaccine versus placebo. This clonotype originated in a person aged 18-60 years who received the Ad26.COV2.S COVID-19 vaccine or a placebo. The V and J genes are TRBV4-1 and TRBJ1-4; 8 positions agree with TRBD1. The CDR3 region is CASSQDGQGSEKLFF. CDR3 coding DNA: TGCGCCAGCAGCCAAGATGGACAGGGATCTGAAAAACTGTTTTTT.